The clone carrying this TCR beta chain was seen many times. The target antigen is unknown. This sample was included in a study of response to subunit inactivated influenza vaccine. General study results and limits: Each seasonal influenza vaccination, the authors suggested, recruits few new T cells.

TCRdb used MiXCR to reprocess the RT-PCR reads, holding one entry per CDR3 protein. This sample has about 480,000 distinct CDR3 sequences, with over 10% found just once. Trimming at V came to 6 bases and at J to 3 bases, leaving 8 bases not matched to a gene. The CDR3 is 15 residues long. The source of this sequence is a man aged 50 or older who received an inactivated influenza vaccine. Here the sequenced sample was PBMCs from blood, taken about 40 days after vaccination. The chain joins TRBV12-3 or TRBV12-4 to TRBJ1-5; 7 nucleotides align to TRBD1. CDR3 coding DNA: TGTGCCAGCAGCACAGACAGGGTATCCAATCAGCCCCAGCATTTT. Protein sequence: CASSTDRVSNQPQHF.